The entry below gives a single T cell receptor beta chain sequence along with its context. Its cognate antigen is unknown. This record belongs to a study of T cell responses to AZD1222 COVID-19 vaccine. Overall study: Second-dose groups at about 4 or about 12 weeks were pooled. Findings and limits, study-wide: Spike-specific TCR breadth and depth were elevated following two AZD1222 doses. Donors were mostly white British, more females; clonal diversity possibly underestimated.

The assay was immunoSEQ multiplex PCR, and TCRdb's table has in-frame clones only and misses some. The data contain 100,000 to 150,000 clones, approximately 86% of them singletons. This receptor was obtained from an adult in good health. The starting material was peripheral blood, obtained on day 0 of AZD1222 vaccination.

The CDR3: CASSPTQRGADGELFF. The CDR3, as DNA: TGCGCCAGCAGCCCCACCCAGCGGGGCGCGGACGGGGAGCTGTTTTTT. The chain recombines TRBV5-1 with TRBJ2-2; the match to TRBD2 covers 7 bases. The CDR3 has 16 residues. CDR1 SGHRS and CDR2 YFSETQ come from the germline V gene. With V trimmed by 4 bases and J by 7 bases, 13 bases remained unmatched.